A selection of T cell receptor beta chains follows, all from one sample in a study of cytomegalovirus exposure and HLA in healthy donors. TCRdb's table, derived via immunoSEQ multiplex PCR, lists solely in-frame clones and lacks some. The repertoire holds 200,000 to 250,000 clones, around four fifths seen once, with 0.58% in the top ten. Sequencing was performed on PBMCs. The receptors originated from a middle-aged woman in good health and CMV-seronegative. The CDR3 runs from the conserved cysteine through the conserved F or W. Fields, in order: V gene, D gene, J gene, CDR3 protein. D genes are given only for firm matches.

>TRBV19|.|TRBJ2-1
CASSGELEQFF
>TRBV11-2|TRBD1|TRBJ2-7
CASSLGREQGAQQYF
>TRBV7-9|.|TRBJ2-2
CASSLGTRELFF
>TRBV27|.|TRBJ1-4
CASSLGLPNEKLFF
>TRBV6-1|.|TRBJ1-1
CASSPRGMNTEAFF
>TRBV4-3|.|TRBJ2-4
CASSRAGTNIQYF
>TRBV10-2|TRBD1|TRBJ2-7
CASSKTGMTSSYEQYF
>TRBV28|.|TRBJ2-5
CASGLALPETQYF
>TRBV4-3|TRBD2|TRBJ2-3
CASSQDGLAGITDTQYF
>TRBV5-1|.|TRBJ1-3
CASSLGSGGGNTIYF
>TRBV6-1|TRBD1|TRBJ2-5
CASKFSTGGETQYF
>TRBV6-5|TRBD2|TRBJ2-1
CASSPPGLANDEQFF
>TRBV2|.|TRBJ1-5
CASSPSSYNQPQHF
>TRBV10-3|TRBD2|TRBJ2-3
CAISPGGGLSTDTQYF
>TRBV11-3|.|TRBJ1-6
CASSSRNLGPTEPLHF
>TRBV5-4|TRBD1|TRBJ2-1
CASSLPLQGNEQFF
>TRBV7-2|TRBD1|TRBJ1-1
CASSLERTGRGTEAFF
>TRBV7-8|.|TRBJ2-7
CASSSDSQPDRLYEQYF
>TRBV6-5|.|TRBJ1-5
CASGIGGQPQHF
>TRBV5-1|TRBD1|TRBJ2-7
CASSLGGTGPYEQYF
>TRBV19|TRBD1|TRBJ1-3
CASRTGGAGNTIYF
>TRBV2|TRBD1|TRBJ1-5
CASSARSRTGLSSNQPQHF
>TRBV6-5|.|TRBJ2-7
CASSQSYEQYF
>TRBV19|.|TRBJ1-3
CASSDTPAAGNTIYF
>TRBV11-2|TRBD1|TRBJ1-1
CASSLATGSEAFF
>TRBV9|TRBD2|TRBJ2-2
CASSVSGGHTGELFF
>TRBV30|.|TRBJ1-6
CAWGSGLGNSPLHF
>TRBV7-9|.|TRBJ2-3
CSSVRGPQDTQYF
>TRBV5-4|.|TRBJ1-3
CASSLRGSVNTIYF
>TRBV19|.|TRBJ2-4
CASSTETGVKNIQYF
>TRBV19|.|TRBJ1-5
CASGRDTNQPQHF
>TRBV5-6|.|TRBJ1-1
CASSFVQALNTEAFF
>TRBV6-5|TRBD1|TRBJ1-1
CASSYSPQGVETEAFF
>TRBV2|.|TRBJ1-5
CASTDTQTGLNQPQHF
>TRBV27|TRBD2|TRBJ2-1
CASSAPRGLAGVEQFF
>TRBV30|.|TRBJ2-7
CAWTAGGYSYEQYF
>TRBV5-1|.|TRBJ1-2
CASSLESPNYGYTF
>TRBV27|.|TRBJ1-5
CASSASRGWNQPQHF
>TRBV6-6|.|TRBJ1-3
CASSAGEGRRNTIYF
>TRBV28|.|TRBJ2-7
CASSFSGREYEQYF
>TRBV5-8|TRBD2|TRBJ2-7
CASSPLAGGSYEQYF
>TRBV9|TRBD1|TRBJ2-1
CASSVEAGGYEQFF
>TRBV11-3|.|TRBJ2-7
CASSAGGTLLEQYF
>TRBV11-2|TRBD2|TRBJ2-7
CASRPISGGPSYEQYF
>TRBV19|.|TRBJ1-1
CASSFMNTEAFF
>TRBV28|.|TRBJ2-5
CASSLAGLGETQYF
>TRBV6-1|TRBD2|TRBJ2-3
CASSEGLAGGRSSTQYF
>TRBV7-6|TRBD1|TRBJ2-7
CASSLGTGEFTQQYF
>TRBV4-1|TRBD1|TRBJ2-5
CASSQRKGQGAQETQYF
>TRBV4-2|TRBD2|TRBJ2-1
CASSQVSGGGANEQFF
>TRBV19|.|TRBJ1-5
CASSMHRNQPQHF
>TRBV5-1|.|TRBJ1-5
CASSFSGGDDQPQHF
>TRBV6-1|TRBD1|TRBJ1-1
CATTLEGARTEAFF
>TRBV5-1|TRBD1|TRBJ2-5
CASSVGQGAETQYF
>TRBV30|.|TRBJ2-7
CAWSPGTAGYEQYF